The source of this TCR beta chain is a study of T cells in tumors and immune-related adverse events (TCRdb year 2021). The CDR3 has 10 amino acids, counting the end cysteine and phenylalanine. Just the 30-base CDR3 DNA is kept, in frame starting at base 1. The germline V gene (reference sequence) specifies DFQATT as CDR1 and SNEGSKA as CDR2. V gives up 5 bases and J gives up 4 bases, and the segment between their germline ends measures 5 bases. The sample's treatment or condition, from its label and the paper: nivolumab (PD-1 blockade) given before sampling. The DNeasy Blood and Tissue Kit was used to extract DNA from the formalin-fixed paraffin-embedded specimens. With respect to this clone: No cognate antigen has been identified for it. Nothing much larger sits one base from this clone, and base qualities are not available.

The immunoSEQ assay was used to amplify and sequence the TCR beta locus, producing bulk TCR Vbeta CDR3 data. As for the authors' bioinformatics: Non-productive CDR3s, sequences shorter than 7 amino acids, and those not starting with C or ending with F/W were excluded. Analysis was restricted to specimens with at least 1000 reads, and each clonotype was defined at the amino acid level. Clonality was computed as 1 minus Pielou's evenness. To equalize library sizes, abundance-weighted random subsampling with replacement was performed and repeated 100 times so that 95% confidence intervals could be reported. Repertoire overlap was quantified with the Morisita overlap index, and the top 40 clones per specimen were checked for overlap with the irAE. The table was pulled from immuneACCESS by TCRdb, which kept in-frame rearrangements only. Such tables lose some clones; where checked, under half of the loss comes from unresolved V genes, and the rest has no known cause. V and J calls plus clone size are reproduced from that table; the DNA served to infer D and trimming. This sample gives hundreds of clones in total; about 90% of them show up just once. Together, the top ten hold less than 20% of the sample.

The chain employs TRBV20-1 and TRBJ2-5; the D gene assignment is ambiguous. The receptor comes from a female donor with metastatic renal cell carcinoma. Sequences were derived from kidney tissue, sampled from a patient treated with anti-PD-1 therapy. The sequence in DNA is TGCAGTGCTCTACTAGAGACCCAGTACTTC. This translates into CSALLETQYF.